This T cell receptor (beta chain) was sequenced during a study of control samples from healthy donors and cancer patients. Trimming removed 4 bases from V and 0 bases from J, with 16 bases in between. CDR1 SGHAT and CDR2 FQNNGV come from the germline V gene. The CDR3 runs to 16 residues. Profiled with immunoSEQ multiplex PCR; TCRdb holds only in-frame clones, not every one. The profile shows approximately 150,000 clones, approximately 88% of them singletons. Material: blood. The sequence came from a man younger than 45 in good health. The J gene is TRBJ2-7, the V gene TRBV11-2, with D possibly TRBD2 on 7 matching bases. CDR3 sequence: CASSSQQGGPSYEQYF. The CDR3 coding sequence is TGTGCCAGCAGCTCGCAACAGGGAGGGCCCTCCTACGAGCAGTACTTC.